This T cell receptor (beta chain) was sequenced for a study of T cells in Graves' hyperthyroidism and ophthalmopathy (dated by TCRdb to about 2019). A note on the overall study: Peripheral blood samples were taken at the time of initial diagnosis, prior to any treatment. To identify TCR V-J signatures that set the groups apart, the researchers used a discovery cohort of 100 patients, made up of around 40 with Graves' ophthalmopathy and about 59 with stable Graves' hyperthyroidism. Prospective prediction of ophthalmopathy was tested in an independent validation cohort of 18 to 20 hyperthyroidism patients and 17 patients who later progressed to ophthalmopathy. The roughly 91 discovery patients were randomly split 7:3 into training and test sets. The study also compared thyroid tissue and blood T-cell repertoires from several Graves' hyperthyroidism patients. After blood sampling, hyperthyroidism patients were treated with methimazole at a starting dose of 30 mg daily, and ophthalmopathy patients were treated with high-dose intravenous methylprednisolone. TCR Vbeta CDR3 sequencing of roughly 140 peripheral blood samples (more than 40 ophthalmopathy, about 80 hyperthyroidism and around 17 progressor patients) is reported in the paper.

Amplification of TCR beta CDR3 regions was carried out from RNA transcripts. For the first round of RT-PCR on the TCR CDR3, the HTBI primer set was used together with the Qiagen OneStep RT-PCR kit. Libraries were constructed in a second round of multiplex PCR, after which size selection and purification were performed. The libraries were sequenced on an Illumina HiSeq2000 using paired-end 100 bp reads. The paper's processing steps were these. SOAPnuke was used to process the raw data, with reads discarded if the reads contained adapters or uncalled bases, had a mean Phred below 15, or lacked an exact constant-primer or identifier match. COPE v1.2.5 was used to merge the high-quality paired reads, and each unique nucleotide sequence was defined as a clonotype. Clonotypes were aligned to IMGT TRBV, TRBD and TRBJ reference segments using MiTCR v1.1. The analysis included only V-J combinations with a frequency above 0.0001, which together covered roughly 99% of the repertoires. The TCS score was defined as F50 (clonal expansion) divided by E x V (chaos), with BLOSUM62-based TCRdist calculated between CDR3 peptides within each V-J. Welch's t-statistics and random forest reduced roughly 530 V-J features to 13, which were used in a naive Bayes classifier (R e1071). Clones were called with MiXCR by TCRdb after fastp trimmed the public reads at Q25, and only in-frame beta chains were retained. Each entry is one CDR3 protein sequence, shown with its most common DNA and genes. These V and J calls derive from TCRdb rather than the authors' analysis. The sample records roughly 300,000 distinct CDR3 sequences, roughly 21% of which are singletons. Less than 65% of the sample is held by the ten biggest clonotypes.

What the authors observed across the whole study: Most expanded thyroid clonotypes (frequency above 0.001) were also detected in blood, a finding suggesting that blood repertoires may reflect thyroid immune responses. Sample size was not statistically predetermined, and investigators were not blinded to group allocation. In validation, the model predicted progression to ophthalmopathy a median of about 6.5 months before onset, with about 71% sensitivity and roughly 73% specificity. A 13 V-J signature model separated ophthalmopathy from stable hyperthyroidism, with 87.88% sensitivity and roughly 82% specificity in cross-validation and 80%/75% in testing.

Stable Graves' hyperthyroidism was defined as the absence of progression to ophthalmopathy over 18 months of follow-up. Hyperthyroidism patients were aged 18 to 65 years and newly diagnosed, with disease duration of less than 2 months. Patients with uncontrolled infections, other autoimmune diseases, pregnancy or lactation were excluded. Diagnoses relied on clinical symptoms, serum thyroxine and TRAb, thyroid ultrasound and orbital computed tomography. PBMCs were isolated from about 10 ml of fresh peripheral blood by Ficoll-Paque density gradient centrifugation. Trizol reagent was used to extract total RNA, and RNA quality was then checked on an Agilent 2100 Bioanalyzer. CDR1 and CDR2, looked up from the germline V gene (reference sequence), are MNHEY and SMNVEV. The germline V end is reduced by 4 bases and the J end by 11 bases; junction bases left unmatched: 14. Reading from cysteine to phenylalanine, the CDR3 counts 15 amino acids. This entry keeps only the CDR3 DNA: 45 bases, framed from base 1.

This clonotype has just a few counts. The antigen this receptor binds is unknown. Base qualities are not recorded, but no much larger clone differs from it by a single base. Sequencing input: blood. The source of this sequence is a woman aged 45-60 years with Graves' hyperthyroidism. Recombination linked TRBV27 to TRBJ2-4, and 7 junctional nucleotides match TRBD2. CDR3 reads: CASSSRRAGALLQYF. The nucleotide sequence is TGTGCCAGCAGTTCCCGCCGGGCGGGAGCCCTCCTTCAGTACTTC.